Reported below is one T cell receptor (beta chain). Its antigen remains unknown. Here immunoSEQ multiplex PCR was the method, and the copy in TCRdb shows in-frame clones only, minus some. Here the sample spans under 300,000 clones, 70% to 90% being singletons. This entry comes from a study of cytomegalovirus exposure and HLA in healthy donors. The CDR3 has 13 residues. V shed 1 base and J shed 11 bases, with 14 bases lying between them. From germline, CDR1 is LNHNV and CDR2 YYDKDF (reference sequence). Whole-study findings and limits: The authors listed over 150 TCR beta chains as cytomegalovirus-associated.

The clonotype originates from a woman aged 25 to 39 in good health and CMV-seropositive. Sample: PBMCs. The chain links TRBV15 to TRBJ1-1, with D perhaps TRBD1 (5 bases). The CDR3 is CATSRATGKKAFF. CDR3 in DNA: TGTGCCACCAGCAGAGCAACAGGAAAGAAGGCTTTCTTT.